This TCR beta chain was profiled in a study of cytomegalovirus exposure and HLA in healthy donors. Study-level background: Later analysis reported that the approximately 130 validation repertoires shared the platform of the 650 to 700 first-cohort repertoires. Study findings and constraints: Researchers catalogued under 200 TCR beta chains as cytomegalovirus-associated.

Clones were read by immunoSEQ multiplex PCR, and TCRdb kept only the in-frame ones, dropping some. The repertoire holds some 150,000 clones, with over 90% as singletons. Looked up from germline, CDR1 is MNHEY and CDR2 is SMNVEV (reference sequence). This CDR3 comprises 14 residues. Trimming pared 8 bases from V and 0 bases from J, leaving 12 bases between. A note on this clone: Its antigen is not known.

The receptor's source is a man younger than 35 in good health and CMV-seropositive. The chain employs TRBV27 and TRBJ2-3, with TRBD2 as a possible D gene (5 bases). Specimen: PBMCs. CDR3 residues: CASWTASSTDTQYF. The CDR3 DNA sequence: TGTGCCAGCTGGACTGCCTCGAGCACAGATACGCAGTATTTT.